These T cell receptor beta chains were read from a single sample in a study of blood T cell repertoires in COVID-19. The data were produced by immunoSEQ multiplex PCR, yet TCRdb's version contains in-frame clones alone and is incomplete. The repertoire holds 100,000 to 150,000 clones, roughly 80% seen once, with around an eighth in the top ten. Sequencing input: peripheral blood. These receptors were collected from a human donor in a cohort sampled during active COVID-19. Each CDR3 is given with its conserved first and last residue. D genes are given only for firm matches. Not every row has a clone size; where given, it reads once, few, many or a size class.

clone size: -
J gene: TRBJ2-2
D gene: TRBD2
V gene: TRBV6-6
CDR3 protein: CATLGTSGHTGELFF
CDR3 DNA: TGTGCCACTTTAGGGACTAGCGGACACACCGGGGAGCTGTTTTTT

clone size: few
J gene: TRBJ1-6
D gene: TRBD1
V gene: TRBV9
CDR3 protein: CASSQTGGQSPLHF
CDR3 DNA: TGTGCCAGCAGCCAAACAGGGGGTCAGTCACCCCTCCACTTT

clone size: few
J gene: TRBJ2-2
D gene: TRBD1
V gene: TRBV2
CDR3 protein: CASRFTGAGSGELFF
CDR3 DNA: TGTGCCAGCAGGTTCACAGGGGCAGGTTCCGGGGAGCTGTTTTTT

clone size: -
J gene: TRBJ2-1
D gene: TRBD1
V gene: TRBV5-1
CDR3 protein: CASSLDPQGQGAYNEQFF
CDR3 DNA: TGCGCCAGCAGCTTGGACCCCCAGGGACAGGGAGCCTACAATGAGCAGTTCTTC

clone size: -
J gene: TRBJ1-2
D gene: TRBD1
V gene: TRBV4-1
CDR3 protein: CASSPFIPGQGNYGYTF
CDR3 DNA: TGCGCCAGCAGCCCTTTTATACCGGGACAGGGTAACTATGGCTACACCTTC

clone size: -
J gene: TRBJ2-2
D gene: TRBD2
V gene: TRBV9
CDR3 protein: CASSVLSGGAAGELFF
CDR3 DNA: TGTGCCAGCAGCGTACTTAGCGGGGGGGCTGCCGGGGAGCTGTTTTTT

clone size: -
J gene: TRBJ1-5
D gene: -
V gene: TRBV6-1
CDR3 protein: CASSEGHGGNQPQHF
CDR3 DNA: TGTGCCAGCAGTGAGGGCCACGGGGGCAATCAGCCCCAGCATTTT

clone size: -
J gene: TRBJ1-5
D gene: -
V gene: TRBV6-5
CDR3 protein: CASRDTGRAQPQHF
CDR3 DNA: TGTGCCAGCAGAGATACAGGGAGGGCACAGCCCCAGCATTTT

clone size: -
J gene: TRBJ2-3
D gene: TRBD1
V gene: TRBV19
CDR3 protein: CASSSRTGGGRADTQYF
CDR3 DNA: TGTGCCAGTAGTTCCCGGACAGGGGGAGGGCGTGCCGATACGCAGTATTTT

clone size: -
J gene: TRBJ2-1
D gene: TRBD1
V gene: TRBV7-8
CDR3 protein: CASSSQPAGGSSYNEQFF
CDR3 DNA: TGTGCCAGCAGCTCCCAACCGGCAGGGGGTAGCTCCTACAATGAGCAGTTCTTC

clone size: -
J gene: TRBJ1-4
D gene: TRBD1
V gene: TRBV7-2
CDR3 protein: CASSPTGVEEKLFF
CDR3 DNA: TGTGCCAGCAGCCCAACAGGGGTCGAGGAAAAACTGTTTTTT

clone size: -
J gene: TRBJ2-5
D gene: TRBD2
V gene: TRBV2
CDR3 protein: CASSFSGGALKGETQYF
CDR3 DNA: TGTGCCAGCAGTTTTAGCGGGGGGGCTTTAAAAGGCGAGACCCAGTACTTC

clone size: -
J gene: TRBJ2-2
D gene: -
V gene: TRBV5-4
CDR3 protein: CASSQGHITGELFF
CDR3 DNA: TGTGCCAGCAGCCAGGGACACATCACCGGGGAGCTGTTTTTT

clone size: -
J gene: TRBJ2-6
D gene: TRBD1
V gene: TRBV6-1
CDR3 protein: CASSALQGADGANVLTF
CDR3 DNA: TGTGCCAGCAGTGCCCTGCAGGGGGCTGATGGGGCCAACGTCCTGACTTTC

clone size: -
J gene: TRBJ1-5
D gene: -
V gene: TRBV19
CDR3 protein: CASSMSGDNQPQHF
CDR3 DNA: TGTGCCAGTAGTATGTCAGGGGACAATCAGCCCCAGCATTTT

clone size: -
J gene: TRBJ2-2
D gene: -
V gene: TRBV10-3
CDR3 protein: CAISQSRTTGELFF
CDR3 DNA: TGTGCCATTTCCCAGTCCCGAACCACCGGGGAGCTGTTTTTT

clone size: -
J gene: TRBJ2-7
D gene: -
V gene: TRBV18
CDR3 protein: CASSPGRSYEQYF
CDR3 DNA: TGTGCCAGCTCACCGGGCAGATCCTACGAGCAGTACTTC